This T cell receptor (beta chain) was obtained from a study of blood T cells in healthy people across ages. Findings and limits, study-wide: From one million sequenced T cells, diversity estimates were lower bounds.

The V gene lost 5 bases and the J gene lost 7 bases, with 17 bases spanning the gap. The length of the CDR3 is 14 residues. From germline, CDR1 is SGHTA and CDR2 FQGNSA. Details on this clonotype: Its antigen is currently unknown.

Peripheral blood from each donor was collected in a volume of about 9.9 milliliters. Per-sample yields of isolated PBMCs were at least 6 million. The use of a sample-barcoded 5' primer and a J-beta primer mix characterized a second PCR of about 7 to 12 cycles. TCRdb reprocessed the 5' RACE reads with MiXCR, giving one entry per CDR3 protein. Among hundreds of thousands of distinct CDR3 sequences, under 35% were seen once, and the ten largest hold 17%. The source material was blood. The clonotype was recovered from a woman over 75 in good health. This chain uses TRBV7-2 with TRBJ2-5; the D gene could be TRBD1 or TRBD2 (5 bases each). The CDR3 DNA sequence: TGTGCCAGCAGCGACCCCGGGACGGAAGGGACCCAGTACTTC. It is translated as CASSDPGTEGTQYF.